The 17 T cell receptor beta chains given below trace back to one sample, sequenced in a study of identical twins. In TCRdb, the 5' RACE reads were re-called with MiXCR into one record per CDR3 protein. In the table there are about 520,000 distinct CDR3 sequences, 20% to 25% of which are singletons. The data also belong to a second study, concerning T cells expressing NK-cell markers.

Sequencing input: CD4+ T cells sorted from blood. Receptors were obtained from a woman between 18 and 29 years old in good health.

This clonotype occurred once. The chain is built from TRBV5-1 and TRBJ2-1; 14 positions match TRBD2. This CDR3 region has 17 residues. The V segment lost 3 bases and the J segment 0 bases; nucleotides outside the gene matches: 2. Germline CDR1 reads SGHRS; CDR2 reads YFSETQ. The DNA of the CDR3 is TGCGCCAGCAGCTGGGGACTAGCGGGGGTCTCCTACAATGAGCAGTTCTTC. This encodes CASSWGLAGVSYNEQFF.

This clonotype was recorded a few times. The V gene is TRBV6-1, the J gene TRBJ2-2; D perhaps matches TRBD1 (6 bases). Trimming stripped 5 bases from V and 7 bases from J, with 17 bases between. The germline CDR1 and CDR2 sequences are MNHNS and SASEGT. This CDR3 is built from 15 residues. As DNA, the CDR3 is TGTGCCAGCAGTCGAGTCACAGGGTTTGGCGGGGAGCTGTTTTTT. The encoded protein is CASSRVTGFGGELFF.

This clonotype was seen a handful of times. The rearrangement uses TRBV9 and TRBJ2-4; the match to TRBD2 covers 8 bases. This CDR3 has 17 residues. J was trimmed by 2 bases and V by 0 bases; bases with no gene match: 7. Germline CDR1 and CDR2: SGDLS and YYNGEE. CDR3 sequence (DNA): TGTGCCAGCAGCGTAGACGGGAGGGCCGGGTCCAAAAACATTCAGTACTTC. Residues: CASSVDGRAGSKNIQYF.

This clonotype has at least ten counts. This rearrangement joins TRBV7-8 to TRBJ2-5; D is ambiguous. The germline V gene has CDR1 SGHVS and CDR2 FQNEAQ. This CDR3 has 14 residues. Trimming shortened V by 1 base and J by 5 bases, and 11 bases separated the two germline ends. The DNA of the CDR3 is TGTGCCAGCAGCTTAGAACCCTCACGGGAGACCCAGTACTTC. Its protein is CASSLEPSRETQYF.

This clonotype was recorded a few times. No conserved phenylalanine or tryptophan is present at the end of the CDR3, so a read error is the likely explanation. V and J are TRBV12-3 or TRBV12-4 and TRBJ1-6; 9 positions agree with TRBD1. V gave up 1 base and J gave up 9 bases; unmatched junction bases: 4. This CDR3 contains 15 residues. CDR3 DNA: TGTGCCAGCAGTTTAGTGACAGGGGGGTTTTCACCCCTCCACGTT. This gives the protein CASSLVTGGFSPLHV.

J is TRBJ2-5 and V is TRBV7-9, with D unclear. Trimming pared 5 bases from V and 1 base from J, leaving 11 bases between. CDR1 is SEHNR, CDR2 FQNEAQ, per germline (reference sequence). The CDR3 runs 14 residues. The CDR3 coding sequence is TGTGCCAGCAGCCGTCTCGGGCTCCAAGAGACCCAGTACTTC. Amino acid sequence: CASSRLGLQETQYF.

The V and J genes are TRBV20-1 and TRBJ1-2; unclear D gene. The CDR3 spans 13 residues. Germline assignment: CDR1 DFQATT and CDR2 SNEGSKA (reference sequence). The ends were cut back, 2 bases at V and 5 bases at J, with 12 bases in the middle. The CDR3 DNA reads as TGCAGTGCTAGAAATGGACCGGCGTATGGCTACACCTTC. Protein product: CSARNGPAYGYTF.

The chain is built from TRBV3-1 and TRBJ2-1, with 10 bases lining up with TRBD2. CDR1 LGHDT and CDR2 YNNKEL come from the germline V gene (reference sequence). V shed 4 bases and J 5 bases; nucleotides not matched to a gene: 5. This CDR3 is built from 15 residues. In DNA, the CDR3 is TGTGCCAGCAGCCTAGTAGCGGGGGGCCACAATGAGCAGTTCTTC. This translates into CASSLVAGGHNEQFF.

This clonotype has ten or more counts. The chain has TRBV12-3 or TRBV12-4 and TRBJ2-1; D is undetermined. The germline V and J ends were trimmed by 6 bases and 8 bases, with 8 bases remaining between them. The CDR3 has 11 amino acids. CDR3 nucleotide sequence: TGTGCCAGCAGCCGTGCCGATGAGCAGTTCTTC. It encodes CASSRADEQFF.

This clonotype has only a few counts. The chain has TRBV15 and TRBJ2-5, with 9 bases lining up with TRBD1. CDR1 is LNHNV, CDR2 YYDKDF, per germline (reference sequence). The ends lost 2 bases at V and 5 bases at J; junction bases unmatched: 9. The CDR3 is 16 amino acids. In DNA form, the CDR3 reads TGTGCCACCAGCAGAACAGGGGGCATTTTTCGTGAGACCCAGTACTTC. Amino acids: CATSRTGGIFRETQYF.

This clonotype turned up a few times. This chain connects TRBV20-1 to TRBJ2-1; TRBD2 matches 9 bases. The V and J ends lost 0 bases and 12 bases, in that order; junction bases with no gene match: 12. This CDR3 comprises 15 residues. Germline V lookup: CDR1 DFQATT, CDR2 SNEGSKA (reference sequence). CDR3 sequence (DNA): TGCAGTGCTAGAGAAGGGCTAGCGGGGATGCGCAGGCAGTTCTTC. Its protein is CSAREGLAGMRRQFF.

The J gene is TRBJ2-6, the V gene TRBV7-9; 9 positions match TRBD1. The CDR3 loop spans 13 amino acids. V was pared by 6 bases and J by 10 bases, with 4 bases of the junction left unmatched. Germline CDR1 reads SEHNR; CDR2 reads FQNEAQ (reference sequence). The CDR3 DNA follows: TGTGCCAGCAGTTCGACAGGGGGAAACGTCCTGACTTTC. Translating it yields CASSSTGGNVLTF.

The CDR3 reads CSAITGPQSYEQYF. The CDR3 nucleotides read TGCAGTGCTATTACAGGGCCTCAATCCTACGAGCAGTACTTC. The chain uses TRBV20-1 and TRBJ2-7; possibly TRBD1 for D (6 bases). The CDR3 has 14 residues. V was trimmed by 4 bases and J by 1 base, leaving 14 bases between them. Germline V gives CDR1 DFQATT, CDR2 SNEGSKA (reference sequence).

This sequence joins TRBV7-9 and TRBJ1-1; no clear D. CDR1 and CDR2 (germline): SEHNR, FQNEAQ (reference sequence). The ends were cut back, 4 bases at V and 2 bases at J, with 17 bases in the middle. The CDR3 is made up of 16 amino acids. In DNA form, the CDR3 reads TGTGCCAGCAGCTCCCTAAATCCTATGACCAACACTGAAGCTTTCTTT. It encodes CASSSLNPMTNTEAFF.

This clonotype was counted ten times or more. The CDR3 DNA reads as TGTGCCAGCAGCTTAGCTTTGGAGACCCAGTACTTC. Amino acids: CASSLALETQYF. This sequence joins TRBV7-9 and TRBJ2-5; D gene unclear. Looked up from germline, CDR1 is SEHNR and CDR2 is FQNEAQ (reference sequence). The germline V and J ends were trimmed by 0 bases and 5 bases, with 4 bases remaining between them. The CDR3 is made up of 12 amino acids.

The gene calls are TRBV12-3 or TRBV12-4 and TRBJ1-5, with 9 nucleotides matching TRBD1. The CDR3 is 15 residues long. Trimming at V came to 5 bases and at J to 7 bases, leaving 9 bases not matched to a gene. CDR3 sequence reads: CASSSYTGGGQPQHF. In DNA, the CDR3 is TGTGCCAGCAGTAGCTATACAGGGGGCGGACAGCCCCAGCATTTT.

The CDR3 DNA sequence: TGTGCCAGTTACTGGGACAGAGACTACGAGCAGTACTTC. Its translation is CASYWDRDYEQYF. This chain joins TRBV6-1 and TRBJ2-7, with 7 bases identical to TRBD1. Germline V gene lookup returns CDR1 MNHNS and CDR2 SASEGT. Unmatched junction bases numbered 8, after V lost 9 bases and J lost 3 bases. This CDR3 contains 13 residues.